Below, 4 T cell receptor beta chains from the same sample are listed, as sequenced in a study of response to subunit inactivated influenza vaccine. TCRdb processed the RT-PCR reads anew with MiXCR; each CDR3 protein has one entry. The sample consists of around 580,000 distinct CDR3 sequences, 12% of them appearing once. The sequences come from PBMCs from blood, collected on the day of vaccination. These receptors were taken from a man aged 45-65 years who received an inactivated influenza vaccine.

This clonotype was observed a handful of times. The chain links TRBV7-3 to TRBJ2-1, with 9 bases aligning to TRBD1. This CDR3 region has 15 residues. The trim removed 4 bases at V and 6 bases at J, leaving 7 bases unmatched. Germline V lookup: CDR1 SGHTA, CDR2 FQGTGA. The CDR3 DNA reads TGTGCCAGCAGCTCCACAGGGGGCTTGGGCAATGAGCAGTTCTTC. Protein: CASSSTGGLGNEQFF.

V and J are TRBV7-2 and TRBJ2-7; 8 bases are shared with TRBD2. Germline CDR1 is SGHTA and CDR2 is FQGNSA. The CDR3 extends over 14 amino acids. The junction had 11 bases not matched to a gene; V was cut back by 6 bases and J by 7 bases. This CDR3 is CASSYGTSSSEQYF. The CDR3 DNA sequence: TGTGCCAGCAGTTACGGGACTAGTTCGTCTGAGCAGTACTTC.

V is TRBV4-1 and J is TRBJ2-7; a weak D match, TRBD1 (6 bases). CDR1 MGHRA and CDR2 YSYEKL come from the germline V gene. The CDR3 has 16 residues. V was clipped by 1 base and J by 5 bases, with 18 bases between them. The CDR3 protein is CASSQGRSRGRDEQYF. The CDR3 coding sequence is TGCGCCAGCAGCCAAGGGCGATCCAGGGGACGAGACGAGCAGTACTTC.

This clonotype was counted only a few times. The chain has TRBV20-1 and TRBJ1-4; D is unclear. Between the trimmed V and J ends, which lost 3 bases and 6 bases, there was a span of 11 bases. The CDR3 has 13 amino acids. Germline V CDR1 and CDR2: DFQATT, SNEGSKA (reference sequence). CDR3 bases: TGCAGTGCTAGTTTCGGTTTTGATGAAAAACTGTTTTTT. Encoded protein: CSASFGFDEKLFF.